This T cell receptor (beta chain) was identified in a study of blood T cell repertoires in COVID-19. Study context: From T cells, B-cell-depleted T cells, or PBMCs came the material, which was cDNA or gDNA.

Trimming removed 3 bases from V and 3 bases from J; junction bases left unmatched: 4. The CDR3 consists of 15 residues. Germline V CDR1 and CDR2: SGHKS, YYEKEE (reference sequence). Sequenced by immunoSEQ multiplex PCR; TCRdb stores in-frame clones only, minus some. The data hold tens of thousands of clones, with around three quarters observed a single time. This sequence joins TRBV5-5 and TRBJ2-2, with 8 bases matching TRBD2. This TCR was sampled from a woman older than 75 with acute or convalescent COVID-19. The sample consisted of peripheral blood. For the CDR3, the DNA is TGTGCCAGCAGCTGGACCGGGGGGGACACCGGGGAGCTGTTTTTT. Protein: CASSWTGGDTGELFF.